What follows describes a single T cell receptor (beta chain). Its cognate antigen is unknown. TCRdb's copy holds only in-frame clones and misses some; the assay was immunoSEQ multiplex PCR. This table holds more than 13,000 clones, roughly three quarters found once. These data come from a study of T cell repertoires in ileal Crohn's disease. At the level of the study: Every patient was operated on for stricturing (61%) or penetrating (about 39%) complications. About half of patients got postoperative therapy: under twelve thiopurines, around 20 anti-TNF.

Time point meaning: neoterminal ileum biopsy at postoperative endoscopy, about 6 months after surgery. The study's findings and limits: The median delay to postoperative endoscopy was less than eight months. Clonal expansions were more frequent in active smokers than non-smokers at surgery.

The V segment lost 0 bases and the J segment 3 bases; nucleotides outside the gene matches: 3. CDR3 length: 15 residues. Germline lookup yields CDR1 MGHRA and CDR2 YSYEKL. The chain uses TRBV4-1 and TRBJ1-1, with TRBD1 matching over 8 bases. The TCR comes from an adult with Crohn's disease. The sequenced sample consisted of ileal tissue. The CDR3: CASSQDDRGYTEAFF. The CDR3 coding sequence is TGCGCCAGCAGCCAAGATGACAGGGGATACACTGAAGCTTTCTTT.